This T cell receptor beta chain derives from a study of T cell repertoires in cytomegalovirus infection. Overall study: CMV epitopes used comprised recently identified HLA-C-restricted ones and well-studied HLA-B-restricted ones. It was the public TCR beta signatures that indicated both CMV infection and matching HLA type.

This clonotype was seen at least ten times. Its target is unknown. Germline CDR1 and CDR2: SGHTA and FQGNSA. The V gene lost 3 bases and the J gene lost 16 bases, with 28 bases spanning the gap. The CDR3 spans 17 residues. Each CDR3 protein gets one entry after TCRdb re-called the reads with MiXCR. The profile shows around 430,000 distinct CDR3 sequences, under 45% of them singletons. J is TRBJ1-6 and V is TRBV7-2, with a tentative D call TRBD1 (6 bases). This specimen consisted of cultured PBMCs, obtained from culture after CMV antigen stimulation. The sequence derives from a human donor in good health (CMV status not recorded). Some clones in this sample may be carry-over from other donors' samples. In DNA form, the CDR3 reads TGTGCCAGCAGCTTTCCCATAGATGATAGTTTTGGAGGGGGTCTCCACTTT. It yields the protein CASSFPIDDSFGGGLHF.